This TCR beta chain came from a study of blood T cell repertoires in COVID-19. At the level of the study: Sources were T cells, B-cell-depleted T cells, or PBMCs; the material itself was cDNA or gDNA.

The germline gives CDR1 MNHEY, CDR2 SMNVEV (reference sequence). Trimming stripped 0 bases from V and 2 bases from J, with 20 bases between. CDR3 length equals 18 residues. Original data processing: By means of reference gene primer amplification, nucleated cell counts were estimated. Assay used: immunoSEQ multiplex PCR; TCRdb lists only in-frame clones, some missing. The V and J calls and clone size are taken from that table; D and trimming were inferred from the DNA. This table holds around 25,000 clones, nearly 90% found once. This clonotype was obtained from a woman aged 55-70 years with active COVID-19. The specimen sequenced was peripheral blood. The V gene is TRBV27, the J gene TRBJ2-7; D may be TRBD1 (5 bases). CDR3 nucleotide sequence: TGTGCCAGCAGTTTATCCGGTGGTTGGGGCGTGAGGACCTACGAGCAGTACTTC. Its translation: CASSLSGGWGVRTYEQYF.